Listed below are T cell receptor beta chains from one sample, sequenced in a study of shared clonotypes between healthy human individuals. Libraries were prepared by immunoSEQ multiplex PCR; TCRdb keeps only in-frame clonotypes and omits some of them. The profile shows just over 2,000,000 clones, roughly 95% of them singletons. The source material was naive CD8+ T cells sorted from blood. The receptors here all came from a man aged 18 to 30 in good health. Each CDR3 is given with its conserved first and last residue. D genes are given only for firm matches. Not every row has a clone size; where given, it reads once, few, many or a size class.

once	.	TRBV7-9	TRBJ1-1	TGTGCCAGCAGCCCGACATGGGGCTTGAACACTGAAGCTTTCTTT	CASSPTWGLNTEAFF
.	.	TRBV10-1	TRBJ2-3	TGCGCCAGCAGTGAGTCACGCGGGGTTAGCACAGATACGCAGTATTTT	CASSESRGVSTDTQYF
.	.	TRBV4-2	TRBJ2-2	TGTGCCAGCGCGGTTCCGGGGGCGGGCACCGGGGAGCTGTTTTTT	CASAVPGAGTGELFF
.	.	TRBV7-9	TRBJ2-1	TGTGCCAGCAGCTTTGATGGGGGACTTTACAATGAGCAGTTCTTC	CASSFDGGLYNEQFF
.	.	TRBV7-9	TRBJ1-4	TGTGCCAGCAGCAAAACAGTAACTAATGAAAAACTGTTTTTT	CASSKTVTNEKLFF
.	TRBD1	TRBV27	TRBJ2-1	TGTGCCAGCAGTATAGAGACAGGGGCCTACAATGAGCAGTTCTTC	CASSIETGAYNEQFF
.	.	TRBV4-1	TRBJ1-2	TGCGCCAGCAGCCAAGAAGACTTGACGGGTAGCGCCGGCTACACCTTC	CASSQEDLTGSAGYTF
.	.	TRBV27	TRBJ2-1	TGTGCCAGCAGTGAGGGGGGAGCTTACAATGAGCAGTTCTTC	CASSEGGAYNEQFF
.	.	TRBV13	TRBJ2-5	TGTGCCAGCAGCGAGGGGACCAGAAGAGATTGTGCGGACTTC	CASSEGTRRDCADF
.	.	TRBV11-1	TRBJ2-7	TGTGCCAGCAGCTTAGGGCTCAGTTCCAACGAGCAGTACTTC	CASSLGLSSNEQYF
.	.	TRBV11-2	TRBJ1-1	TGTGCCAGCAGCTTAATCCCGGGGGGCACTGAAGCTTTCTTT	CASSLIPGGTEAFF
.	TRBD2	TRBV18	TRBJ2-7	TGTGCCAGCTCACCCGTATCTAGCGGGAGGATGGTGGAGCAGTACTTC	CASSPVSSGRMVEQYF
.	.	TRBV19	TRBJ2-7	TGTGCCAGTAGTATAGAGCCTGACTCCGAGCAGTACTTC	CASSIEPDSEQYF
.	.	TRBV27	TRBJ2-7	TGTGCCAGCAGTTTTCAAGTTACCTACGAGCAGTACTTC	CASSFQVTYEQYF
.	TRBD1	TRBV6-4	TRBJ1-5	TGTGCCAGCAGTCCACAGGGGGGTAATCAGCCCCAGCATTTT	CASSPQGGNQPQHF
.	.	TRBV4-1	TRBJ1-1	TGCGCCAGCAGCCAGGGGCGGAACACTGAAGCTTTCTTT	CASSQGRNTEAFF
.	.	TRBV2	TRBJ1-5	TGTGCCAGCAGTGGTAACAGGGAAATTTCTCAGCCCCAGCATTTT	CASSGNREISQPQHF
.	TRBD2	TRBV5-1	TRBJ2-7	TGCGCCAGCCGAAGAGAGGTAGCGGGAGGGCTACACGAGCAGTACTTC	CASRREVAGGLHEQYF
.	.	TRBV7-2	TRBJ1-3	TGTGCCAGCAGCTCCTACCCCTCTGGAAACACCATATATTTT	CASSSYPSGNTIYF
.	TRBD2	TRBV13	TRBJ2-1	TGTGCCAGCAGCTTTGGACTAGCGGGAGTCTACAATGAGCAGTTCTTC	CASSFGLAGVYNEQFF
.	TRBD1	TRBV28	TRBJ2-5	TGTGCCAGCAGTTTATTCGACAGGGGGCGAGAGACCCAGTACTTC	CASSLFDRGRETQYF
.	TRBD2	TRBV5-1	TRBJ2-1	TGCGCCAGCAGACCTCGGACTAGCGGGAGGGCGGATGAGCAGTTCTTC	CASRPRTSGRADEQFF
.	.	TRBV5-1	TRBJ1-2	TGCGCCAGCAGTGTCAGGGGCGACGATGGCTACACCTTC	CASSVRGDDGYTF
.	.	TRBV7-8	TRBJ2-5	TGTGCCAGCAGCTTAGCGCTCGCGGGCACTCAAGAGACCCAGTACTTC	CASSLALAGTQETQYF
.	.	TRBV15	TRBJ1-6	TGTGCCACCCCGGGTCGGCAGGGACTGAATAATTCACCCCTCCACTTT	CATPGRQGLNNSPLHF
.	.	TRBV27	TRBJ1-5	TGTGCCAGCAGTTTATCGCCGAAGTGGCAGCCCCAGCATTTT	CASSLSPKWQPQHF
.	.	TRBV28	TRBJ2-7	TGTGCCAGCAGTTTACAGGGTGGAACCAGCGAGGAGTACTTC	CASSLQGGTSEEYF
.	.	TRBV5-4	TRBJ2-5	TGTGCCAGCAGCTTGGTCGAGGGAGAGACCCAGTACTTC	CASSLVEGETQYF
.	.	TRBV21-1	TRBJ1-5	TGTGCCAGCAGCAAAATGGGACAGGGGGCACGGTATCACGGTCAGCCCCAGCATTTT	CASSKMGQGARYHGQPQHF
.	.	TRBV5-6	TRBJ2-1	TGTGCCAGCAGCTTTACGGGACTTTCCTACAATGAGCAGTTCTTC	CASSFTGLSYNEQFF
.	.	TRBV7-9	TRBJ2-7	TGTGCCAGCAGACAAACCTACTCCTACGAGCAGTACTTC	CASRQTYSYEQYF